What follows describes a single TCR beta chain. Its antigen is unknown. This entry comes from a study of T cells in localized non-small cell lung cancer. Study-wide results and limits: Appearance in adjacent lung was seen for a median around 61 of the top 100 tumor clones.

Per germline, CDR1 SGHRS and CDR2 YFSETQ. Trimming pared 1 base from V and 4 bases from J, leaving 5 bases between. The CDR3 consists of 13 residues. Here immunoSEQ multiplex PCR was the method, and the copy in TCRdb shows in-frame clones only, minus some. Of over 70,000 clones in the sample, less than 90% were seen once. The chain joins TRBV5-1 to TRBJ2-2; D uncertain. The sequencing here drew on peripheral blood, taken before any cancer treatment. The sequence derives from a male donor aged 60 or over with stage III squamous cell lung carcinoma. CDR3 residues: CASSLSATGELFF. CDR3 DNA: TGCGCCAGCAGCTTGTCGGCCACCGGGGAGCTGTTTTTT.